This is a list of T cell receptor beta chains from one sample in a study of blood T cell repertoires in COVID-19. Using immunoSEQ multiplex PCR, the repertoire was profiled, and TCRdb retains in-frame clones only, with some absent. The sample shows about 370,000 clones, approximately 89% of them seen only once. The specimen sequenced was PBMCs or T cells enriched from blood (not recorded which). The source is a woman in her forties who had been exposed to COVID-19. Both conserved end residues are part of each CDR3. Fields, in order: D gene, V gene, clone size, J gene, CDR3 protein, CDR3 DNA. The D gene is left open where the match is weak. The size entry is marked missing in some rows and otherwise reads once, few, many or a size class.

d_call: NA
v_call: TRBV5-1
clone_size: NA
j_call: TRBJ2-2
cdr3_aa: CASSRGPPNTGELFF
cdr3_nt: TGCGCCAGCAGCCGCGGGCCTCCGAACACCGGGGAGCTGTTTTTT

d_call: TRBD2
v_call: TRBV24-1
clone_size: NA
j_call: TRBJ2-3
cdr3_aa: CATDEKLAGAPITDTQYF
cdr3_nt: TGTGCCACCGACGAAAAACTAGCGGGAGCCCCCATCACAGATACGCAGTATTTT

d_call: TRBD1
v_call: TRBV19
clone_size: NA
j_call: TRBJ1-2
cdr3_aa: CASTLDRGRIYGYTF
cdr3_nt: TGTGCCAGTACCTTAGACAGGGGACGAATCTATGGCTACACCTTC

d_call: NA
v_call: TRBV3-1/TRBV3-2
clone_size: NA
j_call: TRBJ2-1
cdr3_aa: CASSQGKAPEQFF
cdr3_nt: TGTGCCAGCAGCCAAGGTAAAGCCCCGGAGCAGTTCTTC

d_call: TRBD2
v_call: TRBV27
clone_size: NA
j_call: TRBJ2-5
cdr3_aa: CASSLSMTSRETQYF
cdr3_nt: TGTGCCAGCAGTTTATCGATGACTAGCCGGGAGACCCAGTACTTC

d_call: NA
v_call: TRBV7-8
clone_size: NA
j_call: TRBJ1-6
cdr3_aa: CASSLADSPLHF
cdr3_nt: TGTGCCAGCAGCTTAGCCGATTCACCCCTCCACTTT

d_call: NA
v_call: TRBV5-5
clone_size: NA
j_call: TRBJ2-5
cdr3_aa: CASSLALETQYF
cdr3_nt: TGTGCCAGCAGCTTGGCCCTGGAGACCCAGTACTTC

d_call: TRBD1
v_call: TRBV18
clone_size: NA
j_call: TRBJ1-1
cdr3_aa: CASSPGQGAYTEAFF
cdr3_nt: TGTGCCAGCTCACCGGGACAGGGGGCTTACACTGAAGCTTTCTTT

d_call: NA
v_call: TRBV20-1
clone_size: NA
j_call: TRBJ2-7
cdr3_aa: CSASPRDISYEQYF
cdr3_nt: TGCAGTGCTAGTCCCCGGGACATCTCCTACGAGCAGTACTTC

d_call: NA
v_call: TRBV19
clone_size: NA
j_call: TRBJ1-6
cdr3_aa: CASSLLGSDSPLHF
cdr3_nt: TGTGCCAGTAGTCTCCTCGGGTCGGATTCACCCCTCCACTTT

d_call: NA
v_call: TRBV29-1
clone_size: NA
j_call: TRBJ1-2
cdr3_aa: CSFDTGDYGYTF
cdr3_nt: TGCAGCTTCGATACGGGAGACTATGGCTACACCTTC

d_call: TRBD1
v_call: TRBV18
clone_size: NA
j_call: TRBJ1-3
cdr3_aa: CASSRETGTGVTTIYF
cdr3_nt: TGTGCCAGCTCACGAGAGACCGGGACAGGGGTCACAACCATATATTTT

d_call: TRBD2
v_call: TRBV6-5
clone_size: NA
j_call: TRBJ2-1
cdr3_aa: CASSYVGTSGNEQFF
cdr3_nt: TGTGCCAGCAGTTACGTAGGGACTAGCGGTAATGAGCAGTTCTTC

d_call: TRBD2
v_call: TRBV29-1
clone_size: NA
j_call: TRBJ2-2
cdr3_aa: CSVEQSGRSTGELFF
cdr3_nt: TGCAGCGTTGAACAGAGCGGGAGGAGCACCGGGGAGCTGTTTTTT

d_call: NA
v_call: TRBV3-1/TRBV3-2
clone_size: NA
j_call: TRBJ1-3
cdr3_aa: CASSPPLGDTIYF
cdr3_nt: TGTGCCAGCAGTCCCCCGCTCGGGGACACCATATATTTT

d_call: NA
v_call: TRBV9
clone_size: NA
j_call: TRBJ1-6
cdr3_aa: CASSVVGGSPLHF
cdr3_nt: TGTGCCAGCAGCGTAGTGGGGGGATCACCCCTCCACTTT

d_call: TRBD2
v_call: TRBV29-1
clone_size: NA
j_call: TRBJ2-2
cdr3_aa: CSAGLREGAGELFF
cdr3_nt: TGCAGCGCTGGGCTGCGGGAGGGTGCCGGGGAGCTGTTTTTT

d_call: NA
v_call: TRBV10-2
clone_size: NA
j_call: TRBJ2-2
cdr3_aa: CASSESMIGRGLTGELFF
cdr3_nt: TGCGCCAGCAGTGAGTCGATGATCGGCAGGGGCCTCACCGGGGAGCTGTTTTTT

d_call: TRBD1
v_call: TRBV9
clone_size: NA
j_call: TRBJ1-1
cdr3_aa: CASSLSGGITEAFF
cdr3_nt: TGTGCCAGCAGCCTGTCAGGGGGCATCACTGAAGCTTTCTTT

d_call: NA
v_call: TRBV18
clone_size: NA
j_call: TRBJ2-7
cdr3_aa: CASSDRSYEQYF
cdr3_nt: TGTGCCAGCTCAGACAGGAGCTACGAGCAGTACTTC

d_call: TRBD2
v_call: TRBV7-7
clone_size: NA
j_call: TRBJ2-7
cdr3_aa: CASSLAPVTSGTYEQYF
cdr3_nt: TGTGCTAGCAGCTTAGCCCCCGTTACTAGCGGAACATACGAGCAGTACTTC

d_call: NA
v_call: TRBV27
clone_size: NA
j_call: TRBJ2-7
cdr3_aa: CASSLETLAYEQYF
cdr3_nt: TGTGCCAGCAGTTTAGAGACTCTTGCCTACGAGCAGTACTTC

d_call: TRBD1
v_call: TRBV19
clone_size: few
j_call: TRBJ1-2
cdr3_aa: CASRDRISDGYTF
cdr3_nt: TGTGCCAGTAGGGACAGGATATCGGATGGCTACACCTTC

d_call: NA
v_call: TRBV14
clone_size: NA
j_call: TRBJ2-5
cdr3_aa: CASSQFFPNRAQETQYF
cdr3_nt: TGTGCCAGCAGCCAATTTTTCCCCAACAGGGCCCAAGAGACCCAGTACTTC

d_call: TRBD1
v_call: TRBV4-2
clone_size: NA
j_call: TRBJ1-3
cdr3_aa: CASSKTGQSSGNTIYF
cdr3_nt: TGTGCCAGCAGCAAAACGGGACAGAGCTCTGGAAACACCATATATTTT

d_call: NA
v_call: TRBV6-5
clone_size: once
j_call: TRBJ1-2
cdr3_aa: CASSYSPGYYGYTF
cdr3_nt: TGTGCCAGCAGTTACTCGCCAGGCTACTATGGCTACACCTTC

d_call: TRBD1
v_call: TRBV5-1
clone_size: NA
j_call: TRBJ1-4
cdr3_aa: CASSLSQGRSNEKLFF
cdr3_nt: TGCGCCAGCAGCTTGTCACAGGGGCGTAGTAATGAAAAACTGTTTTTT

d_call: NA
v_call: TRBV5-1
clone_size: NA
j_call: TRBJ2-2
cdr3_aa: CASSLEGRGTAGELFF
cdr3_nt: TGCGCCAGCAGCCTGGAGGGGCGGGGAACGGCCGGGGAGCTGTTTTTT

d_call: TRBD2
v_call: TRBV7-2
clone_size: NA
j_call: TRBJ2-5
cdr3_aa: CASSLAGLAGGESKPYF
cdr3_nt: TGTGCCAGCAGCTTAGCTGGACTAGCGGGAGGGGAAAGCAAACCGTACTTC

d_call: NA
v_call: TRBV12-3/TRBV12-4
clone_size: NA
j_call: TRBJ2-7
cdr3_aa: CASSVQSSYEQYF
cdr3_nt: TGTGCCAGCAGTGTACAGAGCTCCTACGAGCAGTACTTC

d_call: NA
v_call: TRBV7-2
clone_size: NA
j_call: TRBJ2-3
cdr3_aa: CASSLRQSTDTQYF
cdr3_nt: TGTGCCAGCAGCTTAAGACAAAGCACAGATACGCAGTATTTT

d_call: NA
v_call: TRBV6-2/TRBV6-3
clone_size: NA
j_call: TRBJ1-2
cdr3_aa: CASSRDRSWNYGYTF
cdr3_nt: TGTGCCAGCAGCCGAGACAGGAGTTGGAACTATGGCTACACCTTC

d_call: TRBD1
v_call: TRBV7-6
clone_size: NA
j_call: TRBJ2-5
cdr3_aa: CASSLADRGETQYF
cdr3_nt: TGTGCCAGCAGCTTAGCGGACAGGGGGGAGACCCAGTACTTC

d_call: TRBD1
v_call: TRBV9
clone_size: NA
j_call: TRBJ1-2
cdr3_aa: CASRPGQGLYGYTF
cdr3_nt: TGTGCCAGCAGACCGGGACAGGGGCTTTATGGCTACACCTTC

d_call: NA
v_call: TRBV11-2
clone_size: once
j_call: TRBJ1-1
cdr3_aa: CASSTVDNPFKAFF
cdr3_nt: TGTGCCAGCAGCACCGTGGACAACCCCTTTAAAGCTTTCTTT

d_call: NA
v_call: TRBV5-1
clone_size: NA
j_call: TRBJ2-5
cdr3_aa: CASSTRGYQETQYF
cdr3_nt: TGCGCCAGCAGCACCAGGGGCTACCAAGAGACCCAGTACTTC

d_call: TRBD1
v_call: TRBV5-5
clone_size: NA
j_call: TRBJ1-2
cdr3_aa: CASSSSLETGAFYGYTF
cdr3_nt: TGTGCCAGCAGCTCATCACTCGAGACAGGGGCGTTCTATGGCTACACCTTC

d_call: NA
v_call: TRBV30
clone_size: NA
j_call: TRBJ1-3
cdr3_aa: CAWSNLGASGNTIYF
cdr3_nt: TGTGCCTGGAGTAACTTGGGGGCCTCTGGAAACACCATATATTTT

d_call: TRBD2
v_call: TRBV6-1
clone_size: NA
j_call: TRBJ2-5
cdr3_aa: CASSALSGGGRIFRETQYF
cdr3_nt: TGTGCCAGCAGTGCTCTGTCGGGGGGCGGGAGGATCTTTCGAGAGACCCAGTACTTC

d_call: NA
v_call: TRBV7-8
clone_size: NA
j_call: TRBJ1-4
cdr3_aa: CASSLLGATNEKLFF
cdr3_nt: TGTGCCAGCAGTTTGCTAGGTGCAACTAATGAAAAACTGTTTTTT

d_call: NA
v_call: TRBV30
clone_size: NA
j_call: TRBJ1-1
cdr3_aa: CAWRGRGETEAFF
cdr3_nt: TGTGCCTGGAGGGGCAGGGGCGAAACTGAAGCTTTCTTT

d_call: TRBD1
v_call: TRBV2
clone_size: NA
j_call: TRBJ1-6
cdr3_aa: CASNRRQGNNSPLHF
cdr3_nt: TGTGCCAGCAATAGAAGACAGGGTAATAATTCACCCCTCCACTTT

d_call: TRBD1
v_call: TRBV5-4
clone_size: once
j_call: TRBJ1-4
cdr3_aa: CASSVGQGINEKLFF
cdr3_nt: TGTGCCAGCAGCGTCGGACAGGGGATTAATGAAAAACTGTTTTTT